One T cell receptor beta chain is described in this entry. Germline loops: CDR1 LNHDA, CDR2 SQIVND (reference sequence). Losses at the gene ends were 1 base for V and 0 bases for J; bases not matched to a gene: 12. CDR3 length: 20 amino acids. This sample is part of a study of shared T cell receptors in the human thymus. The repertoire was sequenced with immunoSEQ multiplex PCR; TCRdb's copy has only in-frame clones and lacks some. This sample has approximately 68,000 clones, with more than 90% found just once. This TCR came from a human donor. The sample consisted of thymocytes. This chain uses TRBV19 with TRBJ2-1; 10 bases fit TRBD2. CDR3 loop: CASSIVKSGGARSSYNEQFF. The CDR3 DNA sequence: TGTGCCAGTAGTATAGTTAAGAGCGGGGGGGCAAGGAGCTCCTACAATGAGCAGTTCTTC.